The 3 T cell receptor beta chains below all came from one sample that was sequenced in a study of regulatory T cells in long-lasting Graves disease. Indicated time point: newly diagnosed GD, antithyroid drugs for less than 3 months. With RNA extracted from PBMCs as input, the TCR library was made. Arm-PCR of CDR3 regions and iRepertoire HTBI primers were the basis on which TCR beta libraries were built. TCRdb redid the calling of the multiplex PCR reads with MiXCR, one entry per CDR3 protein. The table lists 390,000 or so distinct CDR3 sequences, about 11% of them singletons. The sample also formed part of further work on T cells in Graves' hyperthyroidism and ophthalmopathy.

The specimen comprised peripheral blood mononuclear cells (PBMCs), sampled at new diagnosis, from a patient treated with antithyroid drugs. The receptor set was obtained from a woman aged 18-29 years with Graves disease.

The genes are TRBV7-9 and TRBJ1-1; TRBD1 is a possible D gene (5 bases). V gave up 6 bases and J gave up 1 base, with 18 bases separating them. CDR3 length equals 16 residues. Looked up from germline, CDR1 is SEHNR and CDR2 is FQNEAQ (reference sequence). The CDR3 DNA reads TGTGCCAGCAGTCGTTACCCTCCCACAGGGAACACTGAAGCTTTCTTT. This translates into CASSRYPPTGNTEAFF.

This clonotype was detected a few times. V gene TRBV5-1 combines with J gene TRBJ2-2; D unresolved. This CDR3 spans 15 amino acids. V lost 0 bases, J lost 2 bases, and 8 bases lay in between. Germline V gene sequence: CDR1 SGHRS, CDR2 YFSETQ. CDR3: CASSLVGINTGELFF. The CDR3 DNA follows: TGCGCCAGCAGCTTGGTAGGAATAAACACCGGGGAGCTGTTTTTT. The complete variable domain, with remaining parts taken from reference TRBV5-1 and TRBJ2-2, reads KAGVTQTPRYLIKTRGQQVTLSCSPISGHRSVSWYQQTPGQGLQFLFEYFSETQRNKGNFPGRFSGRQFSNSRSEMNVSTLELGDSALYLCASSLVGINTGELFFGEGSRLTVL.

V and J are TRBV7-3 and TRBJ2-7; 7 bases agree with TRBD2. J lost 2 bases, V lost 2 bases, and 6 bases had no gene match. The CDR3 is 15 amino acids. CDR1 SGHTA and CDR2 FQGTGA come from the germline V gene. The CDR3 DNA follows: TGTGCCAGCAGCTTATGGGGGGGTGCCCCCTACGAGCAGTACTTC. It yields the protein CASSLWGGAPYEQYF.